The 15 T cell receptor beta chains presented below share a single source sample, sequenced in a study of response to subunit inactivated influenza vaccine. TCRdb independently ran MiXCR on the RT-PCR reads; one entry per CDR3 protein. The repertoire includes about 500,000 distinct CDR3 sequences, more than 15% of them detected once, and less than 4% sits in the top ten. Sequenced here: CD4+ T cells sorted from PBMCs, sampled around 2 years after vaccination. The source of these receptors is a man between 50 and 75 years old who received an inactivated influenza vaccine.

This clonotype occurred a few times. CDR3 sequence (DNA): TGTGCCAGCAGCTTGCTAAGACAGGGGGGGATGAATGAGCAGTTCTTC. Protein sequence: CASSLLRQGGMNEQFF. The chain has TRBV5-6 and TRBJ2-1; TRBD1 matches 9 bases. The germline gives CDR1 SGHDT, CDR2 YYEEEE. Trimming cost V 1 base and J 7 bases; bases outside gene matches: 9. The CDR3 consists of 16 residues.

This chain uses TRBV4-3 with TRBJ2-1; D possibly corresponds to TRBD2 (5 bases). Germline V CDR1 and CDR2: LGHNA, YSLEER. The CDR3 loop spans 16 amino acids. V lost 0 bases and J lost 4, with 13 bases in between. CDR3 DNA: TGCGCCAGCAGCCAAGAGAGACGCGGGTCATACAATGAGCAGTTCTTC. Its translation is CASSQERRGSYNEQFF.

This clonotype was seen many times. The chain has TRBV28 and TRBJ2-3; tentative D call: TRBD1 (6 bases). Trimming removed 2 bases at V and 9 bases at J, with 24 bases between. CDR1 MDHEN and CDR2 SYDVKM come from the germline V gene. The CDR3 is 17 residues long. In DNA, the CDR3 is TGTGCCAGCAGTTTAGGTAGGACAGCTCTGATGGGGCGGACGCAGTATTTT. This encodes CASSLGRTALMGRTQYF.

The chain uses TRBV4-3 and TRBJ2-3, with unresolved D. Trimming removed 3 bases from V and 12 bases from J, with 25 bases in between. The CDR3 has 16 amino acids. Germline V CDR1 and CDR2: LGHNA, YSLEER. The CDR3 sequence: CASSHDAAGPKVNQYF. CDR3 sequence (DNA): TGCGCCAGCAGCCATGATGCTGCCGGGCCCAAGGTGAACCAGTATTTT.

This clonotype came up a few times. The rearrangement uses TRBV7-2 and TRBJ1-1; TRBD1 might be the D (5 bases). V dropped 5 bases and J dropped 5 bases, with 12 bases sitting between them. There are 13 residues in the CDR3. Germline lookup yields CDR1 SGHTA and CDR2 FQGNSA. This CDR3 is CASSQGRQTEAFF. In DNA form, the CDR3 reads TGTGCCAGCAGCCAGGGCCGACAGACTGAAGCTTTCTTT.

This chain links TRBV25-1 with TRBJ2-1, with TRBD2 as a possible D gene (7 bases). From germline, CDR1 is MGHDK and CDR2 SYGVNS. V was cut by 3 bases and J by 9 bases, with 21 bases left in between. The CDR3 runs 16 residues. The CDR3 region is CASSDSLGTGRGEQFF. The CDR3 DNA sequence: TGTGCCAGCAGTGACTCCCTAGGAACAGGGAGGGGTGAGCAGTTCTTC.

Written as DNA, the CDR3 is TGTGCCAGCAGCCGCAGGACCTCGACCTATGGCTACACCTTC. This translates into CASSRRTSTYGYTF. V usage is TRBV3-1 and J usage is TRBJ1-2; D is uncertain. In germline, CDR1 is LGHDT, CDR2 YNNKEL (reference sequence). Deletions cut 4 bases from V and 4 bases from J, with 13 bases between. This CDR3 spans 14 amino acids.

This clonotype has only a few counts. The chain combines TRBV6-2 or TRBV6-3 with TRBJ1-5; 7 nucleotides align to TRBD1. The CDR3 runs 14 residues. Germline V gene data show CDR1 as MNHEY and CDR2 as SVGEGT. The trim removed 6 bases at V and 7 bases at J, leaving 9 bases unmatched. The CDR3 DNA reads as TGTGCCAGCAGCCCGACAGGGTCTCGGCAGCCCCAGCATTTT. Protein sequence: CASSPTGSRQPQHF.

A few counts support this clonotype. This chain links TRBV20-1 with TRBJ1-5; 12 bases match TRBD1. V dropped 3 bases and J dropped 2; count of bases not matched to a gene: 11. The V gene's germline CDR1 is DFQATT and CDR2 SNEGSKA (reference sequence). This CDR3 comprises 18 residues. CDR3 loop: CSARARDRGRIGNQPQHF. The CDR3 DNA follows: TGCAGTGCTAGGGCCCGGGACAGGGGGCGAATCGGCAATCAGCCCCAGCATTTT.

This chain connects TRBV3-1 to TRBJ2-3; TRBD1 matches at 10 bases. J gave up 2 bases and V 4 bases, and 6 bases lay outside the gene matches. This CDR3 is built from 16 residues. The germline CDR1 and CDR2 sequences are LGHDT and YNNKEL (reference sequence). The CDR3 reads CASSLDRGRLTDTQYF. CDR3 in DNA: TGTGCCAGCAGCCTAGACAGGGGGCGACTCACAGATACGCAGTATTTT.

This clonotype has more than one count but fewer than ten. V and J are TRBV10-3 and TRBJ2-7, with TRBD2 as a possible D gene (5 bases). This CDR3 has 13 residues. V was cut by 10 bases and J by 1 base, with 14 bases left in between. Germline V gives CDR1 ENHRY, CDR2 SYGVKD. CDR3 sequence (DNA): TGTGCCACCGCGCCGGGGTTATCCTACGAGCAGTACTTC. It yields the protein CATAPGLSYEQYF.

V usage is TRBV28 and J usage is TRBJ1-1; D gene unclear. This CDR3 has 15 amino acids. Deletions cut 6 bases from V and 2 bases from J, with 16 bases between. The germline CDR1 and CDR2 sequences are MDHEN and SYDVKM. The CDR3 sequence: CASSVFSGANTEAFF. As DNA, the CDR3 is TGTGCCAGCAGCGTTTTCTCGGGTGCTAACACTGAAGCTTTCTTT.

This clonotype was picked up a small number of times. This chain links TRBV4-2 with TRBJ2-7; 10 nucleotides agree with TRBD2. J lost 2 bases, V lost 1 base, and 2 bases had no gene match. The CDR3 has 15 amino acids. In germline, CDR1 is LGHNA, CDR2 YNFKEQ. The CDR3 protein is CASSQVSGGTYEQYF. CDR3 DNA sequence: TGTGCCAGCAGCCAAGTTAGCGGGGGGACCTACGAGCAGTACTTC.

This clonotype was seen a few times. The CDR3 reads CSALLAGVRGEQFF. CDR3 coding DNA: TGCAGTGCCCTACTAGCGGGGGTCCGGGGTGAGCAGTTCTTC. V usage is TRBV20-1 and J usage is TRBJ2-1; 11 bases are shared with TRBD2. Per germline, CDR1 DFQATT and CDR2 SNEGSKA (reference sequence). The CDR3 sequence is 14 residues long. The junction had 10 bases not matched to a gene; V was cut back by 6 bases and J by 9 bases.

The chain uses TRBV11-2 and TRBJ2-7, with D tentatively TRBD1 (6 bases). The CDR3 consists of 15 residues. CDR1 SGHAT and CDR2 FQNNGV come from the germline V gene. V shed 5 bases and J shed 3 bases, with 17 bases lying between them. The CDR3 region has the DNA TGTGCCAGCAGCCAAAGAGGGGGAACCTTCTACGAGCAGTACTTC. Its translation: CASSQRGGTFYEQYF.